The sequence of this T cell receptor beta chain was determined in a study of cytomegalovirus exposure and HLA in healthy donors. Germline-derived CDR1 and CDR2 are SSHAT and FNYEAQ (reference sequence). This CDR3 has 18 residues. The ends lost 1 base at V and 5 bases at J; junction bases unmatched: 14. Overall study results and limits: The authors considered a cluster of highly shared sequence variants likely to be a sequencing artifact. Common viral pathogens (according to a later analysis) appeared linked to several of the most significant clusters. TCR beta sequences reportedly predicted most subjects' HLA-A and HLA-B alleles accurately.

As concerns this clone: The antigen remains unidentified.

Amplification used 60 Vbeta primers and 13 Jbeta primers. The protocol was immunoSEQ multiplex PCR, while the TCRdb copy is restricted to in-frame clones and leaves out a portion. The sample has 150,000 or so clones; 77% are singletons. The sequence derives from a male donor in good health and CMV-seropositive. The sequenced material came from PBMCs. The rearrangement uses TRBV7-7 and TRBJ2-5; 9 bases match TRBD2. CDR3 in amino acids: CASSLGASGAAAWETQYF. CDR3 DNA sequence: TGTGCCAGCAGCTTAGGTGCTAGCGGGGCCGCCGCCTGGGAGACCCAGTACTTC.